This T cell receptor beta chain was sequenced for a study of cytotoxic CD8 clonotypes in ibrutinib-treated CLL. Study-wide background: Specimens for response were gathered following a median about 11 months of therapy, spanning 6 to 36. An average of about 260,000 productive templates and about 100,000 productive rearrangements was obtained per sample. Study-wide findings and caveats: Rising at ibrutinib response, clonality subsequently fell back toward baseline at progression.

The assay was immunoSEQ multiplex PCR, and TCRdb's table has in-frame clones only and misses some. This table holds nearly 300,000 clones, around 76% found once. The CDR3 consists of 15 residues. Germline V gives CDR1 MNHEY, CDR2 SMNVEV (reference sequence). Trimming took off 3 bases at V and 4 bases at J, with 13 bases between the two ends. On this clone: The antigen is not known.

This TCR was sampled from a human donor with chronic lymphocytic leukemia. The starting material was PBMCs, obtained at disease progression, from a patient treated with ibrutinib. The V and J genes are TRBV27 and TRBJ2-1, with D perhaps given as TRBD1 or TRBD2 (5 bases each). The CDR3 nucleotides are TGTGCCAGCAGTTTTAGGGACGGGATGTACAATGAGCAGTTCTTC. Residues: CASSFRDGMYNEQFF.